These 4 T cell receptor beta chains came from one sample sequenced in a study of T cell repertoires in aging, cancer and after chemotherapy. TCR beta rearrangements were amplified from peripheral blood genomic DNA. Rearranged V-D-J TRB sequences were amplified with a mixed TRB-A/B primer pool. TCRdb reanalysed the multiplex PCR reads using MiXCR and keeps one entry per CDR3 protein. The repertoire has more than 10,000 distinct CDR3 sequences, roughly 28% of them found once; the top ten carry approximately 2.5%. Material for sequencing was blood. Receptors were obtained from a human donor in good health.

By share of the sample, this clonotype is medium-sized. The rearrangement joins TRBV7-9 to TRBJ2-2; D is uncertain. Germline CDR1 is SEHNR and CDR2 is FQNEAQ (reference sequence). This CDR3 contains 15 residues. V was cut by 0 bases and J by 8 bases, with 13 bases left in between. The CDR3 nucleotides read TGTGCCAGCAGCTTAGCAGGCCGAGATCGGGGGGAGCTGTTTTTT. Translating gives CASSLAGRDRGELFF.

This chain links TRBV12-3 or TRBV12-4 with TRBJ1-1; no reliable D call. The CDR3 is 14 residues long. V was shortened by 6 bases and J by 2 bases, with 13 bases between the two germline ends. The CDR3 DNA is TGTGCCAGCAGGTTAAATAGAAGAAACACTGAAGCTTTCTTT. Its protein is CASRLNRRNTEAFF.

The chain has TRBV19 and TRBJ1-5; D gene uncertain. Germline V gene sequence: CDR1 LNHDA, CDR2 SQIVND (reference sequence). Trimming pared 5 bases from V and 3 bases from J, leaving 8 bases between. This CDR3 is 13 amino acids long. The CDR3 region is CASSFKTNQPQHF. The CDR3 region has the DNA TGTGCCAGTAGTTTCAAGACCAATCAGCCCCAGCATTTT.

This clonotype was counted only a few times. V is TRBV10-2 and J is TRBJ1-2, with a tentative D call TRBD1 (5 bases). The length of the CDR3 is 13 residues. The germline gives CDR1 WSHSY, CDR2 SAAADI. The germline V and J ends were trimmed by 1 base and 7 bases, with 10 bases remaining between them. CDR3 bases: TGCGCCAGCAGTGAGTTCCGGGGCTCTGGCTACACCTTC. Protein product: CASSEFRGSGYTF.